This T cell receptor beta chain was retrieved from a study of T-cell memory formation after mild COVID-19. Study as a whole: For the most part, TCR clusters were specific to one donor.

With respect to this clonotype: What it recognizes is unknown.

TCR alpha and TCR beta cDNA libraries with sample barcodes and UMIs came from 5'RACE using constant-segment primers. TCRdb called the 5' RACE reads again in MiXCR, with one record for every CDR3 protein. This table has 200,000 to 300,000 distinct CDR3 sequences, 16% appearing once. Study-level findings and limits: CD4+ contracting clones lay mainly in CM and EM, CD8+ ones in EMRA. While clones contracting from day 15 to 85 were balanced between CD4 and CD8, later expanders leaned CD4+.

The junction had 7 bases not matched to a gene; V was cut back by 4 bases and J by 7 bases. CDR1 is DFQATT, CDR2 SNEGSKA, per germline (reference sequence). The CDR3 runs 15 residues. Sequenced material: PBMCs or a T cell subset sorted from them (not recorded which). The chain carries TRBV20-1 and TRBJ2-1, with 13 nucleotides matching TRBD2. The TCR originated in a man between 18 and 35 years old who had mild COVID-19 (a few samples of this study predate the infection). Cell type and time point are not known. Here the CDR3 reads CSATLILAGGNEQFF. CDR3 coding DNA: TGCAGTGCTACCCTTATACTAGCGGGGGGGAATGAGCAGTTCTTC.